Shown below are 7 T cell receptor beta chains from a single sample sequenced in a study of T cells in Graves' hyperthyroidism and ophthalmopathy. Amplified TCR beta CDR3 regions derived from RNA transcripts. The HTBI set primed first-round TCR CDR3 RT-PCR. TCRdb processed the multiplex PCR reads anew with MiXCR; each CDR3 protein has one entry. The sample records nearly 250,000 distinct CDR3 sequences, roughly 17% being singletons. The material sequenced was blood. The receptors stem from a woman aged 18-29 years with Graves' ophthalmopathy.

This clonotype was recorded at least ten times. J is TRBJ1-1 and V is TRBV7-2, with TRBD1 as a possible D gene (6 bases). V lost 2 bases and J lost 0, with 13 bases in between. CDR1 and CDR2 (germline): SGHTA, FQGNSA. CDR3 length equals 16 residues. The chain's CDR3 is CASSLFRTELNTEAFF. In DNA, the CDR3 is TGTGCCAGCAGCTTATTTCGGACAGAGCTGAACACTGAAGCTTTCTTT.

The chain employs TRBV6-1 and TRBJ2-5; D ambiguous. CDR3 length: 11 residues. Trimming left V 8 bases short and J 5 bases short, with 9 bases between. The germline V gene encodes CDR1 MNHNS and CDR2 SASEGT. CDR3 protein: CASGLGETQYF. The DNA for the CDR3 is TGTGCCAGCGGATTAGGGGAGACCCAGTACTTC.

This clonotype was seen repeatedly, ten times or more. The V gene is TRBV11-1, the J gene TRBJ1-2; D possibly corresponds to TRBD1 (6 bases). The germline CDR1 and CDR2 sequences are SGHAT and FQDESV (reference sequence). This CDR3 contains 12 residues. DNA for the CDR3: TGTGACGCCGGGGGCAGGGACTATGGCTACACCTTC. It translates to CDAGGRDYGYTF.

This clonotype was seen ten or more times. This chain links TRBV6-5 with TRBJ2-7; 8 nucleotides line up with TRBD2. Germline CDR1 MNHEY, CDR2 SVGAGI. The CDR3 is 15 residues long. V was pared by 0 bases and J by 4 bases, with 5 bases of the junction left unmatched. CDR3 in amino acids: CASSYSSAGVYEQYF. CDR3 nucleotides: TGTGCCAGCAGTTACTCGTCAGCGGGAGTGTACGAGCAGTACTTC.

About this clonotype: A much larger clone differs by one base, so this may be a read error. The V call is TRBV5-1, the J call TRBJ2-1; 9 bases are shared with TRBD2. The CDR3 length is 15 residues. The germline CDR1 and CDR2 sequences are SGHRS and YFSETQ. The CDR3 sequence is CASSRGTSKDNEQLF. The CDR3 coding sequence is TGCGCCAGCTCCCGGGGGACTAGCAAAGACAATGAGCAGCTCTTC.

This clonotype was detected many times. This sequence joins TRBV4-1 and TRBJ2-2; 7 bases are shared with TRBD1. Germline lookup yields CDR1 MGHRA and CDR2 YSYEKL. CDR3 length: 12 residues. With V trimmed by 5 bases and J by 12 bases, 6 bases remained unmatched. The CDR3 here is CASSLQGQKLFF. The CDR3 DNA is TGCGCCAGCAGCTTACAGGGACAGAAGCTGTTTTTT.

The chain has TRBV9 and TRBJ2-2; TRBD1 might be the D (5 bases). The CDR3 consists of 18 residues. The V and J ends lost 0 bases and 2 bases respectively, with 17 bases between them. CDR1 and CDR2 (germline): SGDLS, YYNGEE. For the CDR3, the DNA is TGTGCCAGCAGCGTAGTTACGATTGGACATTTCAACACCGGGGAGCTGTTTTTT. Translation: CASSVVTIGHFNTGELFF.